This T cell receptor beta chain was identified during a study of blood T cell repertoires in COVID-19. Germline-derived CDR1 and CDR2 are SGHVS and FQNEAQ. This CDR3 has 17 amino acids. Trimming took off 5 bases at V and 3 bases at J, with 23 bases between the two ends. Sequenced by immunoSEQ multiplex PCR; TCRdb stores in-frame clones only, minus some. The top ten clones hold about a sixth of a sample with 200,000 to 250,000 clones, around 84% of them seen once. This TCR came from a woman of 80 years or more with active or convalescent COVID-19. Sequencing was carried out using peripheral blood. The chain employs TRBV7-8 and TRBJ2-7; TRBD2 might be the D (6 bases). The CDR3 sequence is CASSPTGQGGRSYEQYF. In DNA form, the CDR3 reads TGTGCCAGCAGCCCAACGGGGCAGGGAGGTAGGAGCTACGAGCAGTACTTC.